This TCR beta chain was sequenced during a study of blood T cell repertoires in COVID-19. For the study at large: Italy, Spain and the United States were the sources of the convalescent and acute COVID-19 samples. Sources were T cells, B-cell-depleted T cells, or PBMCs; the material itself was cDNA or gDNA.

Germline CDR1 reads LNHDA; CDR2 reads SQIVND (reference sequence). CDR3 length: 15 amino acids. V was pared by 2 bases and J by 5 bases, with 16 bases between. In the source study's methods: Reference gene primer amplification gave nucleated cell count estimates. The table came from immunoSEQ multiplex PCR; TCRdb's copy has only in-frame clones and leaves some out. That table furnishes V, J and clone size, whereas the DNA furnished D and trimming. The sample consists of approximately 150,000 clones, around 80% of them appearing once. This TCR was recovered from a woman between 50 and 59 years old in a cohort sampled during active or convalescent COVID-19. The sequenced sample was peripheral blood. This chain joins TRBV19 and TRBJ2-7, with TRBD1 as a possible D gene (7 bases). DNA of the CDR3: TGTGCCAGTAGTATACGGGGGCAACAGGGGAACGAGCAGTACTTC. This encodes CASSIRGQQGNEQYF.